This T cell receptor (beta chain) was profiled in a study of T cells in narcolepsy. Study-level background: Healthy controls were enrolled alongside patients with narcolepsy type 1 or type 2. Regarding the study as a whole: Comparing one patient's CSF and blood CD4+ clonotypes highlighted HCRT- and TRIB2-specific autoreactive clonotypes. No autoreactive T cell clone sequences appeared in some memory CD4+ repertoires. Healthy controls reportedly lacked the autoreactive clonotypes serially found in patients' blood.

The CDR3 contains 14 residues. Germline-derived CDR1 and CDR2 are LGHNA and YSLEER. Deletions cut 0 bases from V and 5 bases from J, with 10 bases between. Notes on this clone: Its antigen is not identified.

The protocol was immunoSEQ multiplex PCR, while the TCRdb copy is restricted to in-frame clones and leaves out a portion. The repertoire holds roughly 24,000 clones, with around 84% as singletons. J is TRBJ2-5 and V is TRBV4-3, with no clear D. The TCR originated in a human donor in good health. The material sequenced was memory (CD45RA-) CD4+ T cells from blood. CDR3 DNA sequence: TGCGCCAGCAGCCAAGAGAGCATGGGGGAGACCCAGTACTTC. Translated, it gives CASSQESMGETQYF.